The source of this TCR beta chain is a study of blood T cell repertoires in COVID-19. Study-level background: Acute-phase and convalescent COVID-19 samples originated in the United States, Italy and Spain. PBMCs, B-cell-depleted T cells, or T cells provided the cDNA or gDNA that made up the material.

V lost 0 bases, J lost 6 bases, and 7 bases stayed unmatched. The CDR3 has 15 residues. CDR1 and CDR2 (germline): SGHRS, YFSETQ. In the authors' methods: Quantification of nucleated cells was approximated via reference gene primer amplification. Method: immunoSEQ multiplex PCR; TCRdb's copy keeps in-frame clones and lacks some. V, J and clone size were drawn from that table, and D and trimming were deduced from the DNA. The sample carries 110,000 to 150,000 clones, about 77% recorded once. Sequencing used peripheral blood. The chain couples TRBV5-1 to TRBJ2-7, with 9 bases matching TRBD2. The sequence was obtained from a man between 60 and 70 years old with acute or convalescent COVID-19. The CDR3 coding sequence is TGCGCCAGCAGCTTGGGTTTGCGGGAGGGCCTCGAGCAGTACTTC. Protein product: CASSLGLREGLEQYF. Full variable domain (remainder filled in from reference TRBV5-1 and TRBJ2-7): KAGVTQTPRYLIKTRGQQVTLSCSPISGHRSVSWYQQTPGQGLQFLFEYFSETQRNKGNFPGRFSGRQFSNSRSEMNVSTLELGDSALYLCASSLGLREGLEQYFGPGTRLTVT.